The entry that follows covers one T cell receptor beta chain sequence. V was shortened by 3 bases and J by 2 bases, with 3 bases between the two germline ends. This CDR3 contains 12 residues. The germline CDR1 and CDR2 sequences are SGHVS and FQNEAQ. The data belong to a study of blood T cell repertoires in COVID-19. Across the whole study: Samples taken during acute and convalescent COVID-19 were collected in the United States, Italy and Spain. T cells, B-cell-depleted T cells, or PBMCs provided the cDNA or gDNA that served as material.

Data came from immunoSEQ multiplex PCR; TCRdb stores just in-frame clones and leaves some out. The sample has roughly 250,000 clones; about 80% are singletons. The TCR originated in an elderly woman with acute or convalescent COVID-19. This rearrangement joins TRBV7-8 to TRBJ2-3; unclear D gene. Material for sequencing was peripheral blood. The CDR3 loop reads CASSFNTDTQYF. CDR3 nucleotides: TGTGCCAGCAGCTTCAACACAGATACGCAGTATTTT.